This T cell receptor beta chain was found in a study of CD8+ T cells in alopecia areata. Whole-study context: Oral tofacitinib, 5 to 10 mg twice daily, was given in an open-label trial. Findings and caveats of the study: Normal scalp showed lower clonality than lesional scalp, especially alopecia totalis/universalis.

This clone has just a few counts. The antigen is not known. From germline, CDR1 is SEHNR and CDR2 FQNEAQ (reference sequence). Trimming took off 1 base at V and 5 bases at J, with 8 bases between the two ends. This CDR3 is 13 amino acids long. Stated treatment: oral pan-JAK inhibitor, 5-10 mg twice daily. The authors extracted RNA and reverse transcribed it into cDNA as the sequencing template. Libraries were prepared by immunoSEQ multiplex PCR; TCRdb keeps only in-frame clonotypes and omits some of them. The table records 200,000 to 250,000 clones, under 70% of them present only once. The chain uses TRBV7-9 and TRBJ2-5, with D unclear. The specimen comprised CD4+ T cells sorted from blood, sampled at week 4, from a patient treated with tofacitinib. The origin of this receptor is a human donor with alopecia areata. As DNA, the CDR3 is TGTGCCAGCAGCTTAGACTATCTGGAGACCCAGTACTTC. This codes for CASSLDYLETQYF.